This T cell receptor (beta chain) emerged from a study of shared clonotypes between healthy human individuals. J lost 9 bases, V lost 0 bases, and 13 bases had no gene match. From germline, CDR1 is ENHRY and CDR2 SYGVKD. The CDR3 covers 17 residues. Donors, healthy HIV-negative adults, lacked recent acute infections or vaccinations. Each unsorted sample relied on about 90 million PBMCs as its source of genomic DNA. Amplification in unsorted PBMC replicate PCRs started from roughly 330 ng DNA, which equals 30,000 to 35,000 T cell genomes. The protocol was immunoSEQ multiplex PCR, while the TCRdb copy is restricted to in-frame clones and leaves out a portion. This sample carries about 450,000 clones, 75% to 85% of them seen once, and the ten largest clones take about 13%.

The genes are TRBV10-3 and TRBJ2-1; TRBD1 matches at 8 bases. Material for sequencing was PBMCs. The TCR was taken from a woman aged 40 to 55 in good health. Some clones in this sample may be carry-over from other donors' samples. In nucleotides, the CDR3 is TGTGCCATCAGTGAGTCATTTAGGACAGGGTCCACCGGTGAGCAGTTCTTC. Residues: CAISESFRTGSTGEQFF.